At least ten counts were recorded for the clone carrying this T cell receptor beta chain. What it binds is unknown. Germline V lookup: CDR1 SGHVS, CDR2 FQNEAQ. Unmatched junction bases numbered 13, after V lost 1 base and J lost 0 bases. This CDR3 has 20 amino acids. Described time point: sample taken at primary tumor resection. This specimen comes from a study of spatial heterogeneity in lung cancer. Study in general: Raw sequencing reads included, on average, more than ten appearances of each unique TCR and UMI combination.

TCRdb called the 5' RACE reads again in MiXCR, with one record for every CDR3 protein. The sample consists of about 8,100 distinct CDR3 sequences, 5% to 6% of them appearing once. Notes on the study in general: Intratumoral expanded alpha and beta TCR counts were found to track tumor mutation counts.

The sample in question was lung tumor tissue, obtained at surgery. The sequence came from a male donor with early-stage non-small cell lung cancer. The chain has TRBV7-8 and TRBJ2-3, with 10 bases identical to TRBD2. This chain's CDR3 is CASSLEVAGGLFSSTDTQYF. As DNA, the CDR3 is TGTGCCAGCAGCTTAGAGGTAGCGGGAGGTCTCTTCTCTAGCACAGATACGCAGTATTTT.